The 8 T cell receptor beta chains reported below all come from one sample, sequenced in a study of T cell responses to AZD1222 COVID-19 vaccine. Sequencing was performed with immunoSEQ multiplex PCR; in TCRdb, only in-frame clones are kept and a portion is missing. This table holds approximately 80,000 clones, about nine tenths found once. The sample here was peripheral blood, taken on day 0 of AZD1222 vaccination. The receptors originated from an adult in good health.

This chain links TRBV19 with TRBJ1-4; TRBD1 might be the D (6 bases). Deletions cut 4 bases from V and 0 bases from J, with 12 bases between. Germline assignment: CDR1 LNHDA and CDR2 SQIVND (reference sequence). CDR3 length: 16 amino acids. CDR3 sequence reads: CASSTIGQTTNEKLFF. In DNA, the CDR3 is TGTGCCAGTAGTACTATTGGACAGACAACTAATGAAAAACTGTTTTTT.

In DNA form, the CDR3 reads TGTGCCAGCACCCCCGCCGGGACAGAAATTAATGAAAAACTGTTTTTT. Its protein is CASTPAGTEINEKLFF. V and J are TRBV6-7 and TRBJ1-4, with TRBD1 matching over 7 bases. TRBV6-7 is known as an ORF, though its function is uncertain. The CDR3 contains 16 residues. Trimming removed 7 bases from V and 4 bases from J; junction bases left unmatched: 12.

V and J are TRBV7-2 and TRBJ2-3; 14 positions agree with TRBD2. This CDR3 has 17 amino acids. Germline assignment: CDR1 SGHTA and CDR2 FQGNSA. J was trimmed by 3 bases and V by 4 bases; bases with no gene match: 6. The CDR3 sequence is CASSSERLAGGTDTQYF. DNA for the CDR3: TGTGCCAGCAGCTCGGAGCGACTAGCGGGAGGGACAGATACGCAGTATTTT.

This clone came up once. The chain joins TRBV25-1 to TRBJ1-1, with TRBD1 as a possible D gene (6 bases). Germline loops: CDR1 MGHDK, CDR2 SYGVNS. The CDR3 extends over 13 amino acids. V lost 3 bases and J lost 5, with 10 bases in between. This chain's CDR3 is CASSEGGRTEAFF. Written as DNA, the CDR3 is TGTGCCAGCAGTGAGGGGGGGCGGACTGAAGCTTTCTTT.

The chain is built from TRBV29-1 and TRBJ2-7; 10 positions agree with TRBD2. V dropped 4 bases and J dropped 3; count of bases not matched to a gene: 3. The CDR3 contains 13 residues. From germline, CDR1 is SQVTM and CDR2 ANQGSEA. The CDR3 DNA follows: TGCAGCGTTGGATCTAGCGGGAGCTACGAGCAGTACTTC. Its translation is CSVGSSGSYEQYF.

This rearrangement joins TRBV19 to TRBJ2-3; 12 nucleotides agree with TRBD2. The CDR3 covers 16 residues. V lost 9 bases, J lost 9 bases, and 16 bases stayed unmatched. Germline loops: CDR1 LNHDA, CDR2 SQIVND (reference sequence). CDR3 coding DNA: TGTGCCAGCCGCCTAGCGGGAGGGCACACAGGGGGAACGCAGTATTTT. It yields the protein CASRLAGGHTGGTQYF.

The chain recombines TRBV5-1 with TRBJ1-5; 7 bases agree with TRBD1. Germline CDR1 SGHRS, CDR2 YFSETQ. V shed 4 bases and J 3 bases; nucleotides not matched to a gene: 4. This CDR3 is 14 amino acids long. CDR3 residues: CASSQGGSNQPQHF. CDR3 nucleotide sequence: TGCGCCAGCAGCCAAGGGGGCTCCAATCAGCCCCAGCATTTT.

The chain recombines TRBV3-1 (or the pseudogene TRBV3-2) with TRBJ2-7; D ambiguous. V was shortened by 2 bases and J by 4 bases, with 6 bases between the two germline ends. Germline V CDR1 and CDR2: LGHDT, YNNKEL (reference sequence). The CDR3 loop spans 12 amino acids. The DNA of the CDR3 is TGTGCCAGCAGCCAATCGGAATACGAGCAGTACTTC. The encoded protein is CASSQSEYEQYF.